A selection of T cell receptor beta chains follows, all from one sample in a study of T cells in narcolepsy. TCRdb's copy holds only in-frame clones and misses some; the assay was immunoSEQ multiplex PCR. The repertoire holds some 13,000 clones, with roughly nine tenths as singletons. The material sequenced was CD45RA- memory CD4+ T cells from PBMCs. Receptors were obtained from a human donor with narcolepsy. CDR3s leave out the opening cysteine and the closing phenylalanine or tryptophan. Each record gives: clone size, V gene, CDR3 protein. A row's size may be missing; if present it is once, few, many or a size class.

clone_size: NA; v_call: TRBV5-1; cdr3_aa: ASSSTLGTHPGGEQF
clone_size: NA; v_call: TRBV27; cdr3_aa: ASSSTGGGYEQY
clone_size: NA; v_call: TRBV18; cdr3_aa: ASSSLAGGTSNQPQH
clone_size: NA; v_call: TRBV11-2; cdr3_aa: ASSQLGTDTQY
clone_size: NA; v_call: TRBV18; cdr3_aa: ASSPSRNQPQH
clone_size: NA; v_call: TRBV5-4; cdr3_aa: ASSLGRTGLNEQY
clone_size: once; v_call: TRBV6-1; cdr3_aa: ASTPGWDNSPLH
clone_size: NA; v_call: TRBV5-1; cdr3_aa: ASTEDRGYYGYT
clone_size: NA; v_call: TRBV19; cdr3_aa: ASSIHGGQGQQETQY
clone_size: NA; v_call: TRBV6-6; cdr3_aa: ASTRDRGNEKLF
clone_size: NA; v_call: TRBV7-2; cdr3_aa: ASSRFGKETQY
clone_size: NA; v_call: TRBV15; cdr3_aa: ATRPGLAGVGEQF
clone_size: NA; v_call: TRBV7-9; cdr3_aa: ASSQAGSNQPQH
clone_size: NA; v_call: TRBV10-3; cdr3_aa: AIWASGANVLT
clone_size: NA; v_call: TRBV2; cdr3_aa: ASGGGSNEQF
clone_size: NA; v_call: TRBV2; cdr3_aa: AGAFRGSSYEQY
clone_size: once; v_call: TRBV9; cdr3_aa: ASSVGRGGPSGNEQF
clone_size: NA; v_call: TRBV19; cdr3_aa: ATRGQVREQY
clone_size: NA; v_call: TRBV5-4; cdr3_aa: ASSFTGGKNEKLF
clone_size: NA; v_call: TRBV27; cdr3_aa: ASSPHGQGAFAYNEQF
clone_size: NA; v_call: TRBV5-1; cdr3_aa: ASSLFASAHNEQF
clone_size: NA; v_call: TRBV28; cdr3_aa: ASSEFRTSGRRELF
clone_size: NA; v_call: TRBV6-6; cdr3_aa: ASSYGQTYEQY
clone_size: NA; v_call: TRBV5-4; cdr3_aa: ASSPQERRGYT
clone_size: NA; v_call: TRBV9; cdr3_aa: ASSVGQQETQY
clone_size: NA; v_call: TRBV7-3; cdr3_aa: ASSLSGQGAPAF
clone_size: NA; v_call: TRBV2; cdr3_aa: ASTDRAWQPQH
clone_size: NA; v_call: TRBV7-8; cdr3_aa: ASVFRGGTGELF
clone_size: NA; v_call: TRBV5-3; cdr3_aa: ARSLFCPGGNEQF
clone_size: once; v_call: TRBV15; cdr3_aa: ATSSGRGGNYEQY
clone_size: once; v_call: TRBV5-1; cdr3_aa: ASSLAGGTDTQY
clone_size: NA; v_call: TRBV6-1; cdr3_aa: ASEGLAGFNEQF
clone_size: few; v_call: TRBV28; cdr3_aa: ASSRGVGYT
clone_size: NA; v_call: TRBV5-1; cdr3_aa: ASSLTGAFQETQY
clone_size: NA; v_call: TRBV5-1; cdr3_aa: ASSFSGRSNTGELF
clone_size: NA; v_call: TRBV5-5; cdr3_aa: ASSSTTGQGYEQY
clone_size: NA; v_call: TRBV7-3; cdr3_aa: ASSPQPRGSSHNEQF
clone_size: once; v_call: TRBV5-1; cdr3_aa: ASSLWTSGGITDTQY
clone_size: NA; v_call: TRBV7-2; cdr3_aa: ASSFRQVSGNTIY
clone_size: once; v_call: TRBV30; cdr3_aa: AWSGQGRTEAF
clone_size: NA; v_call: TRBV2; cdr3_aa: ASRADFKTYEQY